This T cell receptor (beta chain) stems from a study of blood T cell repertoires in COVID-19. Sequenced by immunoSEQ multiplex PCR; TCRdb stores in-frame clones only, minus some. The table has 270,000 or so clones, 80% to 90% seen once. Sample: peripheral blood. This TCR was sampled from a woman in her thirties with active or convalescent COVID-19.

The CDR3 reads CASSVDGDEQYF. In DNA form, the CDR3 reads TGTGCCAGCAGCGTAGACGGAGACGAGCAGTACTTC. The genes are TRBV9 and TRBJ2-7; D is uncertain. V was trimmed by 0 bases and J by 5 bases, leaving 6 bases between them. CDR1 is SGDLS and CDR2 is YYNGEE in the germline V gene. The CDR3 consists of 12 residues. The variable domain in full, completed from reference TRBV9 and TRBJ2-7, reads DSGVTQTPKHLITATGQRVTLRCSPRSGDLSVYWYQQSLDQGLQFLIQYYNGEERAKGNILERFSAQQFPDLHSELNLSSLELGDSALYFCASSVDGDEQYFGPGTRLTVT.